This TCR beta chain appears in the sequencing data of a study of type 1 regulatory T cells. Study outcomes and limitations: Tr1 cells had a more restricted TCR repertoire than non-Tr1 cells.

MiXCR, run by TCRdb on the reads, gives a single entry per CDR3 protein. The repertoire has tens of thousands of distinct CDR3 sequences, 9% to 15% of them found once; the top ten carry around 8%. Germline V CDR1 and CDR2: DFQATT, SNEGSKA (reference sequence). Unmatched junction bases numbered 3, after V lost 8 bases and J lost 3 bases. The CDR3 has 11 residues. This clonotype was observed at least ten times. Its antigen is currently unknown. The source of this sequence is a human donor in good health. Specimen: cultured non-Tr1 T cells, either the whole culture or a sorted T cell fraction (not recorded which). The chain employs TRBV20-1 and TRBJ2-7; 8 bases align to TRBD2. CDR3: CSTAGVYEQYF. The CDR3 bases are TGCAGTACAGCGGGAGTCTACGAGCAGTACTTC.